This entry lists 12 T cell receptor beta chains sequenced from one sample in a study of CD8 T cells in ankylosing spondylitis. One entry per CDR3 protein, called by TCRdb with MiXCR from the 5' RACE reads. The table includes some 250,000 distinct CDR3 sequences, 8.6% detected once. Sequencing was done on a sample of blood, either unsorted or a sorted T cell fraction (not recorded which). Receptors were obtained from a male donor with ankylosing spondylitis or in good health (not recorded which).

This clonotype appeared many times. The V call is TRBV5-1, the J call TRBJ2-3; D ambiguous. There are 12 residues in the CDR3. V lost 4 bases to trimming and J lost 8 bases, with 11 bases between them. Looked up from germline, CDR1 is SGHRS and CDR2 is YFSETQ. Here the CDR3 DNA reads TGCGCCAGCAGCCTGGAGTCCCGTACGCAGTATTTT. Encoded protein: CASSLESRTQYF.

The rearrangement joins TRBV7-2 to TRBJ2-1, with 9 bases identical to TRBD2. With V trimmed by 4 bases and J by 0 bases, 1 base remained unmatched. The CDR3 runs to 15 residues. CDR1 is SGHTA, CDR2 FQGNSA, per germline. In DNA form, the CDR3 reads TGTGCCAGCAGCTCGCGGGAGGGCTCCTACAATGAGCAGTTCTTC. This codes for CASSSREGSYNEQFF. Supplemented by reference TRBV7-2 and TRBJ2-1, the full variable domain reads GAGVSQSPSNKVTEKGKDVELRCDPISGHTALYWYRQSLGQGLEFLIYFQGNSAPDKSGLPSDRFSAERTGGSVSTLTIQRTQQEDSAVYLCASSSREGSYNEQFFGPGTRLTVL.

V is TRBV29-1 and J is TRBJ2-2; D perhaps matches TRBD1 (5 bases). Germline V lookup: CDR1 SQVTM, CDR2 ANQGSEA. The CDR3 is 13 amino acids. V lost 1 base to trimming and J lost 4 bases, with 7 bases between them. CDR3 nucleotide sequence: TGCAGCGTTGAAGTTAGGGGCACCGGGGAGCTGTTTTTT. This encodes CSVEVRGTGELFF.

To note about this clonotype: A read error is possible here, since a much larger clone lies one base away. Written as DNA, the CDR3 is TGCAGCGCCCGACTACCGTCCTTCAATGAGCAGTTCTTC. Amino acids: CSARLPSFNEQFF. This chain links TRBV29-1 with TRBJ2-1; D is possibly TRBD2 (5 bases). Germline loops: CDR1 SQVTM, CDR2 ANQGSEA. The CDR3 covers 13 residues.

The V and J genes are TRBV7-9 and TRBJ2-5, with D perhaps TRBD2 (6 bases). The germline CDR1 and CDR2 sequences are SEHNR and FQNEAQ (reference sequence). This CDR3 spans 13 amino acids. V was shortened by 5 bases and J by 5 bases, with 12 bases between the two germline ends. The CDR3 coding sequence is TGTGCCAGCAGCCCTCTGAGCGGGGAGACCCAGTACTTC. Encoded protein: CASSPLSGETQYF.

This clonotype showed up many times. The gene calls are TRBV12-3 or TRBV12-4 and TRBJ1-6; tentative D call: TRBD1 (5 bases). There are 15 residues in the CDR3. V was pared by 6 bases and J by 7 bases, with 16 bases between. The CDR3 loop is CASSRAGRRNSPLHF. The CDR3 DNA follows: TGTGCCAGCAGCCGGGCGGGGCGGCGAAATTCACCCCTCCACTTT.

Ten or more counts support this clonotype. The chain recombines TRBV12-3 or TRBV12-4 with TRBJ2-5; no reliable D call. The CDR3 has 13 residues. V gave up 5 bases and J gave up 12 bases, with 19 bases separating them. The CDR3 is CASSLSSFEVEYF. The CDR3 DNA follows: TGTGCCAGCAGTCTGTCTTCTTTCGAGGTGGAGTACTTC.

The chain has TRBV6-1 and TRBJ1-1, with D unclear. CDR3 length equals 16 residues. The V and J ends lost 3 bases and 1 base respectively, with 15 bases between them. CDR1 and CDR2 (germline): MNHNS, SASEGT. The CDR3 DNA reads TGTGCCAGCAGTGACGCTGTGAGGGTCGGGAACACTGAAGCTTTCTTT. This gives the protein CASSDAVRVGNTEAFF.

This rearrangement joins TRBV6-4 to TRBJ2-1, with 7 bases fitting TRBD2. Germline V gene sequence: CDR1 MRHNA, CDR2 SNTAGT. With V trimmed by 5 bases and J by 8 bases, 9 bases remained unmatched. This CDR3 is built from 14 residues. CDR3 loop: CASSKGLEYDEQFF. As DNA, the CDR3 is TGTGCCAGCAGTAAAGGACTAGAATATGATGAGCAGTTCTTC.

This clonotype was observed a handful of times. This sequence joins TRBV7-2 and TRBJ2-2; D uncertain. The ends were cut back, 1 base at V and 1 base at J, with 7 bases in the middle. CDR3 length: 15 residues. Per germline, CDR1 SGHTA and CDR2 FQGNSA. The CDR3 sequence: CASSLERLNTGELFF. CDR3 sequence (DNA): TGTGCCAGCAGCTTAGAGAGGTTGAACACCGGGGAGCTGTTTTTT.

This clonotype has ten or more counts. The chain carries TRBV10-3 and TRBJ1-1; D not resolved. The length of the CDR3 is 13 residues. CDR1 is ENHRY and CDR2 is SYGVKD in the germline V gene. V was clipped by 4 bases and J by 1 base, with 7 bases between them. This CDR3 reads CAISASPNTEAFF. CDR3 bases: TGTGCCATCAGTGCCAGTCCGAACACTGAAGCTTTCTTT.

The genes are TRBV5-4 and TRBJ2-7; 7 positions agree with TRBD2. The CDR3 runs 14 residues. Germline loops: CDR1 SGHNT, CDR2 YYREEE (reference sequence). The V segment lost 1 base and the J segment 2 bases; nucleotides outside the gene matches: 3. The CDR3 nucleotides read TGTGCCAGCAGCTTGACTAGCGCAGCCTACGAGCAGTACTTC. Amino acid sequence: CASSLTSAAYEQYF.